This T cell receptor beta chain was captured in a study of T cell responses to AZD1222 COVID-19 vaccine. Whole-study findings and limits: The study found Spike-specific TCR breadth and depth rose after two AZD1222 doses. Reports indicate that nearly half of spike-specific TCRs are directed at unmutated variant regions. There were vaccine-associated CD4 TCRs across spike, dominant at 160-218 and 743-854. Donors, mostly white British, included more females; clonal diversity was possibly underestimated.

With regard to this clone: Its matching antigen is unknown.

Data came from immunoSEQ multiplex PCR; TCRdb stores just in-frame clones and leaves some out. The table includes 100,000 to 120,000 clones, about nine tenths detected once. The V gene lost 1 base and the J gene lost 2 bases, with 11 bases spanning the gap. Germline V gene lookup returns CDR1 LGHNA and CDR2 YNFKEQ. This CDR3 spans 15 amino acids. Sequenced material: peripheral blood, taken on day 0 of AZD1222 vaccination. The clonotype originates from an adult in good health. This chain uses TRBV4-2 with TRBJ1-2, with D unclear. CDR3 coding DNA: TGTGCCAGCAGCCAAGGGACCGCGGACAACTATGGCTACACCTTC. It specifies CASSQGTADNYGYTF.